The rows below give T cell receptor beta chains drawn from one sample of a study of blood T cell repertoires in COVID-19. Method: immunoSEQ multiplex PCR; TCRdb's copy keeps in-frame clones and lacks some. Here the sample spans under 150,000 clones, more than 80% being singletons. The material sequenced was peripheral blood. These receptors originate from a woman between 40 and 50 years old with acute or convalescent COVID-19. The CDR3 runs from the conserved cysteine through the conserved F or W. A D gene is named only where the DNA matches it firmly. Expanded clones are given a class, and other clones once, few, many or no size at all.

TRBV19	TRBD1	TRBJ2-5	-	TGTGCCAGTAGTGTAACCGGGACAGGGAAAGAGACCCAGTACTTC	CASSVTGTGKETQYF
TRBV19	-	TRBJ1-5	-	TGTGCCAGTAGTATAGCCGGGGGGAGCAATCAGCCCCAGCATTTT	CASSIAGGSNQPQHF
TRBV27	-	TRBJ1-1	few	TGTGCCAGCAGTCCGAACTCCAGGGTGGTAGACACTGAAGCTTTCTTT	CASSPNSRVVDTEAFF
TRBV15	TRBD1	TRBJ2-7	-	TGTGCCACCAGCAGATTCAAGGGACAGGGGATTTACGAGCAGTACTTC	CATSRFKGQGIYEQYF
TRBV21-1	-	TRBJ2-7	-	TGTGCCAGCAAAATAACAGGCCTCACCTACGAGCAGTACTTC	CASKITGLTYEQYF
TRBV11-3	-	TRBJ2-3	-	TGTGCCAGCAGCTCCGGTGGTAGTTCTACAGATACGCAGTATTTT	CASSSGGSSTDTQYF
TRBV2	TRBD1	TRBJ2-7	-	TGTGCCAGCAGCGAGCTAGGACAGGGTTTGGAGTACTTC	CASSELGQGLEYF
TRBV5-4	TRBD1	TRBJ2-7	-	TGTGCCAGCAGGGAGAGTCGGGACAGGTCCTACGAGCAGTACTTC	CASRESRDRSYEQYF
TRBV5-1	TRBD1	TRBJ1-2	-	TGCGCCAGCAGCGCAGGGACGGGACAGGGGAAAGGCTACACCTTC	CASSAGTGQGKGYTF
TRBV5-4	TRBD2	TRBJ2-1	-	TGTGCCAGCAGCTTGGATCCTAGCGGGGGCAATGAGCAGTTCTTC	CASSLDPSGGNEQFF
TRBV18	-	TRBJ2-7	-	TGTGCCAGCTCGCCCGGACAGACGCGAGTTTACGAGCAGTACTTC	CASSPGQTRVYEQYF
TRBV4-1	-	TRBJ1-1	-	TGCGCCAGCAGCCAAGACTGGGGGGGGAACACTGAAGCTTTCTTT	CASSQDWGGNTEAFF
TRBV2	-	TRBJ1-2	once	TGTGCCAGCAGTGTCACAGTGAAGTCCACCTTC	CASSVTVKSTF
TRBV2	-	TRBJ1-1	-	TGTGCCAGCGGGGGCCGGGATCTCAGGGACACTGAAGCTTTCTTT	CASGGRDLRDTEAFF
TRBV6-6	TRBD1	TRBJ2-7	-	TGTGCCAGCAGGGCGACAGGGGCGATAGAGCAGTACTTC	CASRATGAIEQYF
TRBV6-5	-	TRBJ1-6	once	TGTGCCAGCAGTCCACAGGGTTGGCGTAATTCACCCCTCCACTTT	CASSPQGWRNSPLHF
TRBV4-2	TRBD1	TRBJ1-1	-	TGTGCCAGCAGCCAAGACAGGGGGCTGTCGAACACTGAAGCTTTCTTT	CASSQDRGLSNTEAFF
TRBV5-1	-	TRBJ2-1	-	TGCGCCAGCAGCCCCGGGACCTACAATGAGCAGTTCTTC	CASSPGTYNEQFF
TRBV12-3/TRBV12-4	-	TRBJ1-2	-	TGTGCCAGTCGCATAGCTAACTATGGCTACACCTTC	CASRIANYGYTF
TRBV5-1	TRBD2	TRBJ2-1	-	TGCGCCAGCAGCAGCGGGGAGCGGGGGGTGGTCAATGAGCAGTTCTTC	CASSSGERGVVNEQFF
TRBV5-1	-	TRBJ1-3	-	TGCGCCAGCAGCTTGGAAACAGGCGCTGGAAACACCATATATTTT	CASSLETGAGNTIYF
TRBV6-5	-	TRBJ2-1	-	TGTGCCACTCGTCGGGTATATGAGCAGTTCTTC	CATRRVYEQFF
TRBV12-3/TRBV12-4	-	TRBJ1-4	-	TGTGCCAGTTTCGACAGCAGTAATGAAAAACTGTTTTTT	CASFDSSNEKLFF
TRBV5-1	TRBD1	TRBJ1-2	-	TGCGCCAGCAGCCCACCGTTGGGGACAGGGCTCTCCAACTATGGCTACACCTTC	CASSPPLGTGLSNYGYTF
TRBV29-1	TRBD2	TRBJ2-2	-	TGCAGCGTTAGTAGCGGGAGCAACACCGGGGAGCTGTTTTTT	CSVSSGSNTGELFF
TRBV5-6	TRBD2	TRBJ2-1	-	TGTGCCAGTTGGGCTAGCGGATACAATGAGCAGTTCTTC	CASWASGYNEQFF
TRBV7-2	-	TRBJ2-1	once	TGTGCCAGCAGCTTAGTAGGCGGGGCGGTGGGAGAGCAGTTCTTC	CASSLVGGAVGEQFF
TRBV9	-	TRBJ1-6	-	TGTGCCAGCAGCGGGGCCTCCCCAAATTCACCCCTCCACTTT	CASSGASPNSPLHF
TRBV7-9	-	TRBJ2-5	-	TGTGCCAGCAGCTTAACGGGGATGGGAGAGACCCAGTACTTC	CASSLTGMGETQYF
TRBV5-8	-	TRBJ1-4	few	TGTGCCAGCAGCGACCGGGTCTTAAATGAAAAACTGTTTTTT	CASSDRVLNEKLFF
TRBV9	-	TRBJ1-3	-	TGTGCCAGCAGCGGAGGGTTCTCTGGAAACACCATATATTTT	CASSGGFSGNTIYF
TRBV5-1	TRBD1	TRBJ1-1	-	TGCGCCAGCAGCTACGGGGGACAGGGGAAGACTGAAGCTTTCTTT	CASSYGGQGKTEAFF
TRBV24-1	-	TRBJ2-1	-	TGTGCCACCAGTGATGCCACGCAGGGGAATGAGCAGTTCTTC	CATSDATQGNEQFF
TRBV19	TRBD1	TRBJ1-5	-	TGTGCCAGCAGACAGGGGGCAGGTCAGCCCCAGCATTTT	CASRQGAGQPQHF
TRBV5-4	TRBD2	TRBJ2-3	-	TGTGCCAGCAGCTCCGGAAATAGCGGGGGGGCTCAAGATACGCAGTATTTT	CASSSGNSGGAQDTQYF
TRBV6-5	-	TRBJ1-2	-	TGTGCCAGCAGAATGAGAAAGGGGCAGGACACCTTC	CASRMRKGQDTF
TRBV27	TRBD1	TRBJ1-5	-	TGTGCCAGCAGTCCCTCCGGACAGGGGTTGAGAAATCAGCCCCAGCATTTT	CASSPSGQGLRNQPQHF
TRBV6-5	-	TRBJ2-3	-	TGTGCCAGCAGTCGTTCCGGGACTAGCACAGATACGCAGTATTTT	CASSRSGTSTDTQYF
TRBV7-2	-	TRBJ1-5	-	TGTGCCAGCAGCTTAGGGGCCCTTAAGGCTAGCAATCAGCCCCAGCATTTT	CASSLGALKASNQPQHF